This is a list of T cell receptor beta chains from one sample in a study of PD-L1 blockade in urothelial cancer. Some clones are missing from TCRdb's copy, which holds only in-frame ones; the method was immunoSEQ multiplex PCR. The sample has tens of thousands of clones; about four fifths are singletons. This specimen consisted of PBMCs, obtained around atezolizumab (anti-PD-L1) treatment. Receptor source: a man aged 65 to 85 with urothelial cancer. Both conserved end residues are part of each CDR3. D genes are given only for firm matches. The size entry is marked missing in some rows and otherwise reads once, few, many or a size class.

D	V	J	size	length	DNA	CDR3
.	TRBV2	TRBJ2-1	.	14	TGTGCCAGCAGTGTCACGAGAGGAGACAATGAGCAGTTCTTC	CASSVTRGDNEQFF
.	TRBV7-3	TRBJ1-2	.	13	TGTGCCAGCAGCCCAGACAAGAACTATGGCTACACCTTC	CASSPDKNYGYTF
TRBD2	TRBV5-1	TRBJ2-5	few	14	TGCGCCAGCAGCGTAGGGACTAGATCGGAGACCCAGTACTTC	CASSVGTRSETQYF
TRBD1	TRBV29-1	TRBJ2-7	.	13	TGCAGCGTAACCCCCTGGGACAGCTACGAGCAGTACTTC	CSVTPWDSYEQYF
.	TRBV18	TRBJ2-7	many	14	TGTGCCAGCTCACCACCGGGTATCAGGTACGAGCAGTACTTC	CASSPPGIRYEQYF
TRBD2	TRBV7-2	TRBJ2-3	.	17	TGTGCCAGCAGCTTAGCCGCTAGCGGGGCGGGGAGGGATACGCAGTATTTT	CASSLAASGAGRDTQYF
.	TRBV11-2	TRBJ2-7	few	14	TGTGCCAGCAGCTCGGGAGACGGGTCCTACGAGCAGTACTTC	CASSSGDGSYEQYF
TRBD1	TRBV11-3	TRBJ2-2	.	16	TGTGCCAGCAGCTTCCAACCGGGACAGGGGTCCGGGGAGCTGTTTTTT	CASSFQPGQGSGELFF
.	TRBV2	TRBJ2-7	.	12	TGTGCCAGCGAGAGCTCCGGGGACGAGCAGTACTTC	CASESSGDEQYF
.	TRBV2	TRBJ1-5	.	18	TGTGCCAGCAGTAGGGGCGGGGCCCGCCGGTCTAATAATCAGCCCCAGCATTTT	CASSRGGARRSNNQPQHF
TRBD1	TRBV9	TRBJ2-7	.	15	TGTGCCAGCAGCCCCCGGACAGGGGGCTTCTACGAGCAGTACTTC	CASSPRTGGFYEQYF
TRBD2	TRBV4-1	TRBJ2-7	.	15	TGCGCCAGCAGCCCCTTAGCGGGAGGGACCTACGAGCAGTACTTC	CASSPLAGGTYEQYF
.	TRBV19	TRBJ1-6	.	13	TGTGCCAGCCGGGACACCGTAAATTCACCCCTCCACTTT	CASRDTVNSPLHF
.	TRBV29-1	TRBJ1-1	.	12	TGCAGCGTATATCGGGGGGACACTGAAGCTTTCTTT	CSVYRGDTEAFF
TRBD1	TRBV11-2	TRBJ1-1	.	16	TGTGCCAGCAGCTCCCCAACAGGGGGCCCAAACACTGAAGCTTTCTTT	CASSSPTGGPNTEAFF
.	TRBV7-9	TRBJ1-5	.	13	TGTGCCAGCAGCTTCCAGAGCAATCAGCCCCAGCATTTT	CASSFQSNQPQHF
.	TRBV21-1	TRBJ2-1	.	19	TGTGCCAGCAGCAACCCGGGGACTAGCGGGAGGGCCTGGGGCTATGAGCAGTTCTTC	CASSNPGTSGRAWGYEQFF
.	TRBV10-3	TRBJ1-2	.	15	TGTGCCATCAGTGCACCGCGAGGGCGCCACTATGGCTACACCTTC	CAISAPRGRHYGYTF
TRBD1	TRBV4-1	TRBJ1-1	.	16	TGCGCCAGCAGCCAGGGACAGGGGGCGTGGGACACTGAAGCTTTCTTT	CASSQGQGAWDTEAFF
TRBD2	TRBV9	TRBJ2-1	.	16	TGTGCCAGCAGCCCAGGACTAGCGGGAGGGCGGAATGAGCAGTTCTTC	CASSPGLAGGRNEQFF
.	TRBV21-1	TRBJ2-1	.	16	TGTGCCAGCAGCATGATGGGTAGCGGGAGTTATCAGGAGCAGTTCTTC	CASSMMGSGSYQEQFF
.	TRBV7-6	TRBJ1-4	.	14	TGTGCCAGCAGCTCTAGTCAGGGTAGTGAAAAACTGTTTTTT	CASSSSQGSEKLFF
.	TRBV10-1	TRBJ2-5	.	15	TGCGCCAGCAGTGAGCCCCGGACAGTTCAGGAGACCCAGTACTTC	CASSEPRTVQETQYF
.	TRBV5-1	TRBJ1-1	.	14	TGCGCCAGCAGCTTGGGGCAGGAGGGAGGTGAAGCTTTCTTT	CASSLGQEGGEAFF
.	TRBV6-1	TRBJ2-5	once	15	TGTGCCAGCAGTCCTCGTGCTAGCAGCCAAGAGACCCAGTACTTC	CASSPRASSQETQYF
.	TRBV7-6	TRBJ2-7	few	13	TGTGCCAGCAGCTTAGGGCAGGGCGACGAGCAGTACTTC	CASSLGQGDEQYF
.	TRBV6-1	TRBJ2-5	.	14	TGTGCCAGCACCTACGGGGAGGGGGGAGAGACCCAGTACTTC	CASTYGEGGETQYF
TRBD2	TRBV18	TRBJ2-3	.	15	TGTGCCAGCTCACCAGGGCTAGCGGGAGGTGATACGCAGTATTTT	CASSPGLAGGDTQYF
TRBD1	TRBV2	TRBJ2-7	few	13	TGTGCCAGCAACGGACAGGGGGTCTACGAGCAGTACTTC	CASNGQGVYEQYF
TRBD1	TRBV28	TRBJ1-3	.	15	TGTGCCAGCAGTCTTGGGACAGGGCGCGGAAACACCATATATTTT	CASSLGTGRGNTIYF
.	TRBV12-5	TRBJ1-4	.	14	TGTGCTAGTGGTTTATCTGCAACTAATGAAAAACTGTTTTTT	CASGLSATNEKLFF
TRBD1	TRBV19	TRBJ2-2	.	12	TGTGCCAGCGAGGGACAGACCGGGGAGCTGTTTTTT	CASEGQTGELFF
.	TRBV9	TRBJ2-3	.	12	TGTGCCAGCAGCTTCCTCACAGATACGCAGTATTTT	CASSFLTDTQYF
.	TRBV4-1	TRBJ2-7	once	16	TGCGCCAGCAGCTCATCAGAGGGGAGGTCCTCCTACGAGCAGTACTTC	CASSSSEGRSSYEQYF
.	TRBV5-6	TRBJ2-3	.	16	TGTGCCAGCAGCTTGGAGGCGGGGCCAACCACAGATACGCAGTATTTT	CASSLEAGPTTDTQYF
TRBD1	TRBV19	TRBJ1-1	.	14	TGTGCCAGTAGCCCCCGCGAGGGGGCCATTGAAGCTTTCTTT	CASSPREGAIEAFF
.	TRBV7-2	TRBJ2-1	.	15	TGTGCCAGCAGTTTAGCGGTGAGCTCCTACAATGAGCAGTTCTTC	CASSLAVSSYNEQFF
TRBD2	TRBV5-1	TRBJ2-5	.	14	TGCGCCAGCACCAGGACTAGCGGACAAGAGACCCAGTACTTC	CASTRTSGQETQYF
.	TRBV5-4	TRBJ1-1	.	14	TGTGCCAGCAGCCTGGCAGGAGGGCGCACTGAAGCTTTCTTT	CASSLAGGRTEAFF
TRBD1	TRBV7-2	TRBJ1-4	.	15	TGTGCCAGCAGCTTAGCCCAGGGGGCGGGTGAAAAACTGTTTTTT	CASSLAQGAGEKLFF